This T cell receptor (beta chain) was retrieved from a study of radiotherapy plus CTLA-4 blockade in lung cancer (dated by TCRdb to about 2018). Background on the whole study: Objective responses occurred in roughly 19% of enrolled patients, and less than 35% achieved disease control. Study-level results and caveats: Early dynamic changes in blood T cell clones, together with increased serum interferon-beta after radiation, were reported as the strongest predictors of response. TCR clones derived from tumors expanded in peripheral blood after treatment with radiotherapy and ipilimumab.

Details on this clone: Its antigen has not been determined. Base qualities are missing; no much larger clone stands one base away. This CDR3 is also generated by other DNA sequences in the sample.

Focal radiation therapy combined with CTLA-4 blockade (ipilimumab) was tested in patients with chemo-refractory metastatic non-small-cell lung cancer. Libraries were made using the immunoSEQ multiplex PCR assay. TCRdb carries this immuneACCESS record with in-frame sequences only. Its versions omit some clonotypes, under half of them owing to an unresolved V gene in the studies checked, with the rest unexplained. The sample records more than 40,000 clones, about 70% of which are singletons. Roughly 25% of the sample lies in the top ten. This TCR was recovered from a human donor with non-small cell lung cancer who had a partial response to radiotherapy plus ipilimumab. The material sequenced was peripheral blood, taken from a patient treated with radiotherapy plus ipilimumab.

In nucleotide form, the sequence is TGTGCCAGCAGCTTAGGCCTCGGGTACGAGCAGTACTTC. This sequence encodes CASSLGLGYEQYF. The chain is assembled from TRBV7-8 and TRBJ2-7; the D gene cannot be resolved reliably. V is pared back by 1 base and J by 4 bases, with 8 bases lying between the germline termini. Including the terminal cysteine and phenylalanine, the CDR3 comprises 13 residues. Of the read, only the CDR3 DNA is kept; its 39 bases are in frame from base 1. Looking up the germline V gene yields CDR1 SGHVS and CDR2 FQNEAQ.